These 27 T cell receptor beta chains came from one sample sequenced in a study of T cells expressing NK-cell markers. Using the 5' RACE reads, TCRdb records one entry per CDR3 protein without DNA. This repertoire includes 300,000 to 450,000 distinct CDR3 sequences. Sequencing input: blood T cells: a sorted CD56 or NKG2C T cell subset, CD4+ or CD8+ T cells, or bulk PBMC T cells (not recorded which). Receptor source: a man between 18 and 69 years old in good health.

The genes are TRBV5-1 and TRBJ2-5; the D call of TRBD1 rests on TCRdb alone, since no DNA is present to check it. From germline, CDR1 is SGHRS and CDR2 YFSETQ. The CDR3 totals 13 residues. The CDR3 loop reads CASSVGAVETQYF.

V usage is TRBV7-6 and J usage is TRBJ2-1. Germline lookup yields CDR1 SGHVS and CDR2 FNYEAQ. The CDR3 is 15 amino acids. CDR3 residues: CASSLASGSHNEQFF.

V usage is TRBV30 and J usage is TRBJ2-6; the D call of TRBD1 rests on TCRdb alone, since no DNA is present to check it. CDR1 is GTSNPN, CDR2 SVGIG, per germline (reference sequence). This CDR3 is 16 amino acids long. The CDR3 sequence is CAWSLKTGAGANVLTF.

This chain connects TRBV5-1 to TRBJ2-7; the D call from TCRdb, TRBD2, cannot be confirmed without DNA. This CDR3 is built from 15 residues. Germline CDR1 reads SGHRS; CDR2 reads YFSETQ. CDR3 amino acids: CASSVIPGLDYEQYF.

The chain uses TRBV3-1 and TRBJ2-7; the TRBD1 assignment by TCRdb is unverifiable without DNA. CDR1 is LGHDT and CDR2 is YNNKEL in the germline V gene (reference sequence). The CDR3 length is 14 residues. The CDR3 here is CASSQGVPAYEQYF.

The genes are TRBV27 and TRBJ2-3. This CDR3 has 13 residues. Germline loops: CDR1 MNHEY, CDR2 SMNVEV (reference sequence). CDR3 in amino acids: CASRGASGDTQYF.

The chain combines TRBV18 with TRBJ2-5; TCRdb's D call, TRBD2, is unchecked because there is no DNA. The germline V gene encodes CDR1 KGHSH and CDR2 LQKENI. The CDR3 has 14 residues. The CDR3 reads CASSAGLLGETQYF. Full variable domain (rest looked up from reference TRBV18 and TRBJ2-5): NAGVMQNPRHLVRRRGQEARLRCSPMKGHSHVYWYRQLPEEGLKFMVYLQKENIIDESGMPKERFSAEFPKEGPSILRIQQVVRGDSAAYFCASSAGLLGETQYFGPGTRLLVL.

This rearrangement joins TRBV6-2 or TRBV6-3 to TRBJ1-2; no DNA is available, so the TRBD1 call from TCRdb remains unchecked. Germline V lookup: CDR1 MNHEY, CDR2 SVGEGT. The CDR3 runs to 20 residues. The CDR3 protein is CASTPGGPYSGGGRNYGYTF.

The chain links TRBV5-1 to TRBJ1-4; lacking DNA, the TRBD1 call made by TCRdb goes unchecked. This CDR3 region has 13 residues. Germline lookup yields CDR1 SGHRS and CDR2 YFSETQ. The CDR3 loop reads CASTDTGGEKLFF. Based on the CDR3 plus reference TRBV5-1 and TRBJ1-4, the full variable domain is KAGVTQTPRYLIKTRGQQVTLSCSPISGHRSVSWYQQTPGQGLQFLFEYFSETQRNKGNFPGRFSGRQFSNSRSEMNVSTLELGDSALYLCASTDTGGEKLFFGSGTQLSVL.

The CDR3 is CASSLLGDSPLHF. The V gene is TRBV12-3 or TRBV12-4, the J gene TRBJ1-6; TCRdb's assignment of TRBD1 cannot be checked, as there is no DNA. The CDR3 covers 13 residues.

The chain joins TRBV3-1 to TRBJ2-5; TCRdb lists TRBD2, though no DNA is available to test this call. The CDR3 length is 16 residues. CDR1 and CDR2 (germline): LGHDT, YNNKEL (reference sequence). This CDR3 is CASSPPSGGLQETQYF.

The V call is TRBV6-1, the J call TRBJ2-1; the TCRdb D gene call, TRBD2, has no DNA to confirm it. The germline gives CDR1 MNHNS, CDR2 SASEGT. CDR3 length: 18 residues. Here the CDR3 reads CASSLRRAGGTSYNEQFF.

V and J are TRBV11-2 and TRBJ2-5; TCRdb's D gene call, TRBD1, goes unchecked for lack of DNA. Germline-derived CDR1 and CDR2 are SGHAT and FQNNGV. This CDR3 spans 15 amino acids. CDR3 sequence reads: CASSRQRGGQETQYF. Full variable domain (rest looked up from reference TRBV11-2 and TRBJ2-5): EAGVAQSPRYKIIEKRQSVAFWCNPISGHATLYWYQQILGQGPKLLIQFQNNGVVDDSQLPKDRFSAERLKGVDSTLKIQPAKLEDSAVYLCASSRQRGGQETQYFGPGTRLLVL.

The rearrangement uses TRBV5-1 and TRBJ1-4; TCRdb returns TRBD1, unconfirmable since there is no DNA. The CDR3 is 17 residues long. Germline V gene sequence: CDR1 SGHRS, CDR2 YFSETQ. CDR3 protein: CASSLGGTGSTNEKLFF.

The chain recombines TRBV5-1 with TRBJ2-5; the TCRdb call, TRBD2, lacks DNA for checking. The CDR3 length is 17 residues. CDR1 is SGHRS and CDR2 is YFSETQ in the germline V gene. CDR3 protein: CASSPNPAGGSVRAQYF.

The V and J genes are TRBV10-3 and TRBJ1-2. Germline CDR1 ENHRY, CDR2 SYGVKD. The CDR3 has 13 amino acids. CDR3 amino acids: CAIRGDTTYGYTF.

This chain connects TRBV29-1 to TRBJ2-5; TCRdb names TRBD2, which stays unverified in the absence of DNA. From germline, CDR1 is SQVTM and CDR2 ANQGSEA. The length of the CDR3 is 14 residues. CDR3 sequence reads: CSVGLHRERETQYF. Using reference TRBV29-1 and TRBJ2-5 for the parts outside the CDR3, the full variable domain is SAVISQKPSRDICQRGTSLTIQCQVDSQVTMMFWYRQQPGQSLTLIATANQGSEATYESGFVIDKFPISRPNLTFSTLTVSNMSPEDSSIYLCSVGLHRERETQYFGPGTRLLVL.

This chain links TRBV5-1 with TRBJ2-1; TCRdb calls TRBD2, which cannot be checked without DNA. Germline V gives CDR1 SGHRS, CDR2 YFSETQ. This CDR3 is built from 16 residues. CDR3 residues: CASRPAAGGAYNEQFF.

The chain carries TRBV16 and TRBJ2-1; TCRdb's D call of TRBD2 is untestable without DNA. This CDR3 is 15 amino acids long. Germline CDR1 and CDR2: KGHSY and FQNENV. CDR3: CASSQSAARGNEQFF.

V usage is TRBV21-1 and J usage is TRBJ1-2. TRBV21-1 is a pseudogene segment. The CDR3 sequence is 16 residues long. The CDR3: CASSKVGPYANYGYTF.

The gene calls are TRBV5-1 and TRBJ2-1; TCRdb's assignment of TRBD2 cannot be checked, as there is no DNA. The CDR3 length is 13 residues. The germline gives CDR1 SGHRS, CDR2 YFSETQ. The CDR3: CASSFSGGAEQFF.

This chain connects TRBV5-5 to TRBJ2-1; as DNA is missing, the TRBD1 call by TCRdb cannot be tested. Germline values: CDR1 SGHKS, CDR2 YYEKEE (reference sequence). This CDR3 spans 16 amino acids. The CDR3 spells CASSLGTGYRANGGFF.

The chain employs TRBV6-5 and TRBJ2-7; TCRdb's D call of TRBD1 is untestable without DNA. The CDR3 has 17 amino acids. From germline, CDR1 is MNHEY and CDR2 SVGAGI. The CDR3 loop is CASSYPLWGGSSYEQYF.

This sequence joins TRBV7-6 and TRBJ2-1; TCRdb's D call of TRBD1 is untestable without DNA. The CDR3 runs to 17 residues. Germline V lookup: CDR1 SGHVS, CDR2 FNYEAQ. CDR3 sequence reads: CASSSRTDRRSDNEQFF. The variable domain in full, with the rest retrieved from reference TRBV7-6 and TRBJ2-1, is GAGVSQSPRYKVTKRGQDVALRCDPISGHVSLYWYRQALGQGPEFLTYFNYEAQQDKSGLPNDRFSAERPEGSISTLTIQRTEQRDSAMYRCASSSRTDRRSDNEQFFGPGTRLTVL.

The genes are TRBV6-1 and TRBJ2-1; TCRdb calls TRBD1, which cannot be checked without DNA. This CDR3 region has 15 residues. CDR1 MNHNS and CDR2 SASEGT come from the germline V gene. The CDR3 here is CASIHGGVPYNEQFF.

V and J are TRBV7-3 and TRBJ2-3; as DNA is missing, the TRBD1 call by TCRdb cannot be tested. The CDR3 spans 14 residues. CDR1 and CDR2 (germline): SGHTA, FQGTGA. CDR3 loop: CASSPGASADTQYF. The variable domain in full, completed from reference TRBV7-3 and TRBJ2-3, reads GAGVSQTPSNKVTEKGKYVELRCDPISGHTALYWYRQSLGQGPEFLIYFQGTGAADDSGLPNDRFFAVRPEGSVSTLKIQRTERGDSAVYLCASSPGASADTQYFGPGTRLTVL.

The V gene is TRBV6-1, the J gene TRBJ2-7; there is no DNA to check the TCRdb D call of TRBD1. Germline V gene lookup returns CDR1 MNHNS and CDR2 SASEGT. The CDR3 loop spans 15 amino acids. The CDR3 sequence is CASTRGGTGKYEQYF.